This passage covers 21 T cell receptor beta chains from one sample sequenced in a study of regulatory T cells in long-lasting Graves disease. Arm-PCR of CDR3 regions and iRepertoire HTBI primers were the basis on which TCR beta libraries were built. MiXCR, run by TCRdb on the multiplex PCR reads, gives a single entry per CDR3 protein. This table has 400,000 to 500,000 distinct CDR3 sequences, 12% to 15% appearing once. Sample time point: newly diagnosed GD, antithyroid drugs for less than 3 months. With RNA extracted from PBMCs as input, the TCR library was made. These records were also assigned to another study, of T cells in Graves' hyperthyroidism and ophthalmopathy.

The sequencing here drew on peripheral blood mononuclear cells (PBMCs), taken at new diagnosis, from a patient treated with antithyroid drugs. All receptors come from a woman aged 50 to 60 with Graves disease.

This clonotype was observed a handful of times. The chain has TRBV7-9 and TRBJ1-6; D is undetermined. Trimming left V 5 bases short and J 4 bases short, with 18 bases between. The CDR3 loop spans 17 amino acids. Per germline, CDR1 SEHNR and CDR2 FQNEAQ (reference sequence). The CDR3 DNA follows: TGTGCCAGCAGCCCCTCAAGGTCGGATGTGTATAATTCACCCCTCCACTTT. This sequence encodes CASSPSRSDVYNSPLHF.

This clonotype was detected ten times or more. The chain has TRBV5-1 and TRBJ1-2; 7 nucleotides match TRBD1. Germline CDR1 is SGHRS and CDR2 is YFSETQ. With 0 bases clipped from V and 6 bases from J, the junction kept 14 bases outside the gene matches. The CDR3 loop spans 17 amino acids. CDR3 protein: CASSLDPRHDRAHGYTF. CDR3 DNA sequence: TGCGCCAGCAGCTTGGATCCCCGACACGACAGGGCGCATGGCTACACCTTC.

This clonotype has at least ten counts. The gene calls are TRBV6-9 and TRBJ2-5; D call uncertain. Germline V gene data show CDR1 as MNHGY and CDR2 as SVAAGI. CDR3 length: 15 residues. V was cut by 3 bases and J by 5 bases, with 16 bases left in between. CDR3 protein: CASSYSFPPRETQYF. In DNA form, the CDR3 reads TGTGCCAGCAGTTACTCTTTCCCACCAAGGGAGACCCAGTACTTC.

This clonotype was recorded a few times. The chain joins TRBV11-1 to TRBJ2-6; 7 nucleotides align to TRBD1. This CDR3 has 19 amino acids. CDR1 is SGHAT and CDR2 is FQDESV in the germline V gene (reference sequence). After removal of 1 base from V and 0 bases from J, the junction contained 9 bases not matched to a gene. Here the CDR3 DNA reads TGTGCCAGCAGCTTAGAGGGGGCTGAGTTCTTCTCTGGGGCCAACGTCCTGACTTTC. Translated: CASSLEGAEFFSGANVLTF. Filled out from reference TRBV11-1 and TRBJ2-6, the complete variable domain reads EAEVAQSPRYKITEKSQAVAFWCDPISGHATLYWYRQILGQGPELLVQFQDESVVDDSQLPKDRFSAERLKGVDSTLKIQPAELGDSAMYLCASSLEGAEFFSGANVLTFGAGSRLTVL.

This clonotype was counted between two and nine times. The V and J genes are TRBV20-1 and TRBJ1-4, with unresolved D. Germline CDR1 is DFQATT and CDR2 is SNEGSKA (reference sequence). V was trimmed by 5 bases and J by 4 bases, leaving 5 bases between them. This CDR3 spans 11 amino acids. Written as DNA, the CDR3 is TGCAGTGCTCGAAATAATGAAAAACTGTTTTTT. It specifies CSARNNEKLFF.

The CDR3 nucleotides read TGTGCCACCAGTGATCGTAGCGGAAAGGGGGCGGATACGCAGTATTTT. It encodes CATSDRSGKGADTQYF. This chain connects TRBV24-1 to TRBJ2-3, with a possible D match to TRBD1 (7 bases). The germline V and J ends were trimmed by 3 bases and 6 bases, with 18 bases remaining between them. Germline CDR1 KGHDR, CDR2 SFDVKD. The CDR3 spans 16 residues.

This clonotype was counted ten times or more. The gene calls are TRBV28 and TRBJ2-7, with unresolved D. This CDR3 has 15 residues. The V and J ends lost 6 bases and 5 bases respectively, with 20 bases between them. Germline V gene data show CDR1 as MDHEN and CDR2 as SYDVKM. The CDR3 here is CASSTTLGLSDEQYF. The CDR3 region has the DNA TGTGCCAGCAGCACGACCTTAGGGTTGTCCGACGAGCAGTACTTC.

The sample holds many counts of this clonotype. The chain recombines TRBV6-1 with TRBJ2-3, with D tentatively TRBD1 (5 bases). Trimming stripped 7 bases from V and 6 bases from J, with 14 bases between. Germline CDR1 is MNHNS and CDR2 is SASEGT. The CDR3 loop spans 13 amino acids. Here the CDR3 DNA reads TGTGCCAGCACAGGGTACCCCCCGGATACGCAGTATTTT. Its translation: CASTGYPPDTQYF.

This clonotype was detected a few times. The gene calls are TRBV24-1 and TRBJ2-1, with TRBD2 identical over 11 bases. CDR3 length: 15 residues. Per germline, CDR1 KGHDR and CDR2 SFDVKD. V was clipped by 3 bases and J by 5 bases; unmatched bases: 2. CDR3 coding DNA: TGTGCCACCAGTGATGCTAGCGGGAGGAACAATGAGCAGTTCTTC. Translated, it gives CATSDASGRNNEQFF.

A few counts support this clonotype. Since the CDR3 does not end with the conserved phenylalanine or tryptophan, this likely comes from a read error. The chain is built from TRBV18 and TRBJ1-1; D remains unclear. Germline V gene data show CDR1 as KGHSH and CDR2 as LQKENI. The V end was cut by 0 bases, the J end by 0 bases, with 8 bases between. This CDR3 comprises 15 residues. The chain's CDR3 is CASSPPLVLNTEAFS. The DNA of the CDR3 is TGTGCCAGCTCACCACCCCTTGTCTTGAACACTGAAGCTTTCTCT.

V and J are TRBV12-3 or TRBV12-4 and TRBJ2-5, with 14 positions matching TRBD2. The CDR3 is made up of 18 amino acids. The ends lost 4 bases at V and 1 base at J; junction bases unmatched: 8. The CDR3 DNA is TGTGCCAGCAGTTCTGGGGGACTAGCGGGAGAAAGCCAAGAGACCCAGTACTTC. Translation: CASSSGGLAGESQETQYF.

This clonotype was found many times. CDR3 amino acids: CASSLVTSGRRSSYEQYF. In nucleotides, the CDR3 is TGTGCCAGCAGCTTAGTAACTAGCGGGAGGCGTAGCTCCTACGAGCAGTACTTC. V usage is TRBV11-2 and J usage is TRBJ2-7; 12 bases agree with TRBD2. V lost 1 base, J lost 0 bases, and 7 bases stayed unmatched. Germline CDR1 is SGHAT and CDR2 is FQNNGV. CDR3 length: 18 amino acids. The full variable domain, its missing parts supplied by reference TRBV11-2 and TRBJ2-7, is EAGVAQSPRYKIIEKRQSVAFWCNPISGHATLYWYQQILGQGPKLLIQFQNNGVVDDSQLPKDRFSAERLKGVDSTLKIQPAKLEDSAVYLCASSLVTSGRRSSYEQYFGPGTRLTVT.

This clonotype was recorded many times. The J gene is TRBJ1-2, the V gene TRBV28; 9 nucleotides match TRBD1. The CDR3 loop spans 12 amino acids. V lost 7 bases and J lost 8; bases outside the gene matches: 5. Germline CDR1 is MDHEN and CDR2 is SYDVKM. CDR3: CASKQGAWGYTF. The CDR3 bases are TGTGCCAGCAAACAGGGGGCCTGGGGCTACACCTTC.

V and J are TRBV7-9 and TRBJ2-7, with TRBD2 matching over 8 bases. V was pared by 5 bases and J by 0 bases, with 18 bases of the junction left unmatched. Germline CDR1 reads SEHNR; CDR2 reads FQNEAQ (reference sequence). The CDR3 length is 19 residues. DNA of the CDR3: TGTGCCAGCAGCACCCTTACCCCCAAAGCGGGAGTTGTCTCCTACGAGCAGTACTTC. Translating gives CASSTLTPKAGVVSYEQYF.

This clonotype was recorded many times. The DNA for the CDR3 is TGCAGCGTGCCACAGGTGCCGACCCAAGAGACCCAGTACTTC. It specifies CSVPQVPTQETQYF. The chain links TRBV29-1 to TRBJ2-5; D is possibly TRBD1 (5 bases). Germline V gives CDR1 SQVTM, CDR2 ANQGSEA. V shed 6 bases and J shed 1 base, with 15 bases lying between them. This CDR3 is 14 amino acids long.

This clonotype was seen a handful of times. Germline is not matched at one junction end, which may reflect a read error. The V and J genes are TRBV24-1 and TRBJ1-4; D is perhaps TRBD1 (6 bases). The CDR3 covers 14 residues. The germline gives CDR1 KGHDR, CDR2 SFDVKD. CDR3 loop: CATSDLRKGGRWGF. The CDR3 DNA reads as TGTGCCACCAGTGATTTGCGGAAGGGGGGACGGTGGGGATTT.

This clonotype appeared a few times. The chain combines TRBV27 with TRBJ2-1; 10 bases map to TRBD2. Unmatched junction bases numbered 6, after V lost 1 base and J lost 6 bases. Per germline, CDR1 MNHEY and CDR2 SMNVEV (reference sequence). This CDR3 comprises 16 residues. The CDR3 sequence is CASSLLSASGSNEQFF. CDR3 DNA sequence: TGTGCCAGCAGTTTATTAAGTGCTAGCGGGAGCAATGAGCAGTTCTTC.

This clonotype was observed many times. This sequence joins TRBV28 and TRBJ2-1; D not resolved. Trimming removed 3 bases from V and 4 bases from J, with 10 bases in between. The CDR3 runs to 14 residues. Germline values: CDR1 MDHEN, CDR2 SYDVKM. The CDR3 sequence: CASSLEHQYNEQFF. The CDR3 DNA reads as TGTGCCAGCAGTTTGGAACATCAGTACAATGAGCAGTTCTTC.

Of note for this clonotype: This may be a read error: a much more frequent sequence differs by one nucleotide. The CDR3 region is CASSQEYDRVGYEQFF. The CDR3 DNA sequence: TGTGCCAGCAGCCAAGAGTATGACAGGGTGGGGTATGAGCAGTTCTTC. The chain couples TRBV3-1 to TRBJ2-1; 7 positions match TRBD1. Per the germline V gene, CDR1 is LGHDT and CDR2 is YNNKEL (reference sequence). The CDR3 is made up of 16 amino acids. V shed 0 bases, J shed 8 bases, and the junction held 10 bases outside the gene matches.

This clonotype has a handful of counts. The chain has TRBV10-3 and TRBJ1-1; D uncertain. Germline CDR1 ENHRY, CDR2 SYGVKD. This CDR3 is 14 amino acids long. The V and J ends lost 4 bases and 3 bases respectively, with 12 bases between them. CDR3 region: CAISVASQDTEAFF. CDR3 nucleotides: TGTGCCATCAGTGTCGCCTCCCAGGACACTGAAGCTTTCTTT.

The V call is TRBV7-9, the J call TRBJ2-1, with TRBD2 matching over 8 bases. The CDR3 contains 15 residues. CDR1 is SEHNR and CDR2 is FQNEAQ in the germline V gene (reference sequence). With V trimmed by 1 base and J by 8 bases, 7 bases remained unmatched. CDR3 region: CASSLVGLGVYEQFF. DNA of the CDR3: TGTGCCAGCAGCTTAGTGGGACTAGGGGTATATGAGCAGTTCTTC.